The 25 T cell receptor beta chains reported below all come from one sample, sequenced in a study of Graves' ophthalmopathy and Graves' hyperthyroidism. For repertoire sequencing, the TCR beta CDR3 regions were amplified from RNA transcripts. HTBI primers primed a first-round RT-PCR, and a second-round multiplex PCR followed. TCRdb processed the multiplex PCR reads anew with MiXCR; each CDR3 protein has one entry. The sample yields about 550,000 distinct CDR3 sequences, under 40% seen once. Input material: peripheral blood or thyroid tissue (not recorded which). These receptor sequences come from an adult man with Graves' hyperthyroidism.

This clonotype was recorded at least ten times. V usage is TRBV4-1 and J usage is TRBJ2-7; D is unresolved. The V and J ends lost 0 bases and 3 bases respectively, with 12 bases between them. The CDR3 spans 15 residues. From germline, CDR1 is MGHRA and CDR2 YSYEKL. This chain's CDR3 is CASSQEREQLYEQYF. DNA for the CDR3: TGCGCCAGCAGCCAAGAAAGGGAACAACTCTACGAGCAGTACTTC.

At least ten counts were recorded for this clonotype. The CDR3 loop is CASSVSGGGNTEAFF. The CDR3, as DNA: TGTGCCAGCAGCGTCTCCGGGGGTGGGAACACTGAAGCTTTCTTT. The rearrangement joins TRBV9 to TRBJ1-1; a weak D match, TRBD1 (5 bases). CDR3 size: 15 residues. The ends were cut back, 2 bases at V and 1 base at J, with 12 bases in the middle. Per germline, CDR1 SGDLS and CDR2 YYNGEE.

This clonotype appeared a single time. An end of the junction does not agree with germline; a read error may underlie this. The chain joins TRBV2 to TRBJ2-7; 10 bases line up with TRBD2. CDR3 size: 15 residues. Per the germline V gene, CDR1 is SNHLY and CDR2 is FYNNEI. Written as DNA, the CDR3 is TGTGCCAGCACTAGCGGGGGCCGAAGCTCCCACGAGCAGTACTTC. This encodes CASTSGGRSSHEQYF.

This clonotype appeared a few times. The V gene is TRBV6-1, the J gene TRBJ2-5; 11 bases are shared with TRBD2. This CDR3 region has 16 residues. Germline V CDR1 and CDR2: MNHNS, SASEGT. The J segment lost 8 bases and the V segment lost 4 bases, leaving 12 bases of the junction unmatched. CDR3: CASSASSGGPSGTQYF. The CDR3 DNA reads TGTGCCAGCAGTGCTTCTAGCGGGGGGCCATCAGGAACCCAGTACTTC.

This chain links TRBV7-8 with TRBJ1-1; perhaps TRBD1 as D (6 bases). Trimming stripped 11 bases from V and 6 bases from J, with 10 bases between. CDR3 size: 10 residues. The V gene's germline CDR1 is SGHVS and CDR2 FQNEAQ. The CDR3 nucleotides are TGTGCCTGGGGGGCTTCTGAAGCTTTCTTT. Its protein is CAWGASEAFF.

The chain carries TRBV29-1 and TRBJ2-7; 11 bases fit TRBD1. The ends lost 7 bases at V and 5 bases at J; junction bases unmatched: 10. Germline-derived CDR1 and CDR2 are SQVTM and ANQGSEA. There are 14 residues in the CDR3. The CDR3: CSGGTGGSANEQYF. The CDR3, as DNA: TGCAGCGGCGGGACAGGGGGGAGCGCCAACGAGCAGTACTTC.

This clonotype was recorded many times. The rearrangement joins TRBV2 to TRBJ1-4, with D unresolved. Germline assignment: CDR1 SNHLY and CDR2 FYNNEI. With 3 bases removed from V and 8 bases from J, the gap between germline ends came to 13 bases. CDR3 length equals 14 residues. As DNA, the CDR3 is TGTGCCAGCAGTGATCTATGGGAAGAGGAAAAACTGTTTTTT. Translated: CASSDLWEEEKLFF.

Concerning this clonotype: Just one base apart from a much larger clone, this may be a read error. The chain uses TRBV5-1 and TRBJ2-7; 9 bases line up with TRBD1. From germline, CDR1 is SGHRS and CDR2 YFSETQ. The CDR3 runs 15 residues. CDR3 loop: CTSSLRTGDPYEQYF. The CDR3 DNA reads TGCACCAGCAGCTTGCGGACAGGGGACCCCTACGAGCAGTACTTC. The full variable domain, its missing parts supplied by reference TRBV5-1 and TRBJ2-7, is KAGVTQTPRYLIKTRGQQVTLSCSPISGHRSVSWYQQTPGQGLQFLFEYFSETQRNKGNFPGRFSGRQFSNSRSEMNVSTLELGDSALYLCTSSLRTGDPYEQYFGPGTRLTVT.

Remarks on this clonotype: The junction differs from germline at one of its ends, possibly a read error. V gene TRBV10-3 combines with J gene TRBJ2-2, with 8 nucleotides matching TRBD2. Germline V gene sequence: CDR1 ENHRY, CDR2 SYGVKD. The CDR3 runs 20 residues. For the CDR3, the DNA is TGTGCCAGCAGTTACCCCAATTTAGCAATCCAGCGGGGGATCACCGGGGAGCTGTTTTTT. As protein: CASSYPNLAIQRGITGELFF.

There are many counts of this clonotype. V usage is TRBV29-1 and J usage is TRBJ1-1; D uncertain. V was shortened by 5 bases and J by 5 bases, with 15 bases between the two germline ends. The CDR3 consists of 13 residues. Germline V gives CDR1 SQVTM, CDR2 ANQGSEA. CDR3 loop: CSVKTDGGTEAFF. Here the CDR3 DNA reads TGCAGCGTTAAAACCGACGGCGGGACTGAAGCTTTCTTT.

The chain combines TRBV19 with TRBJ2-2; D might be TRBD2 (6 bases). CDR1 is LNHDA, CDR2 SQIVND, per germline (reference sequence). The length of the CDR3 is 17 residues. The V and J ends lost 0 bases and 0 bases respectively, with 11 bases between them. The chain's CDR3 is CASSIDRWRANTGELFF. The CDR3 bases are TGTGCCAGTAGTATAGATCGGTGGAGGGCGAACACCGGGGAGCTGTTTTTT.

This clonotype showed up many times. This chain links TRBV7-9 with TRBJ2-2; 8 bases align to TRBD1. CDR1 and CDR2 (germline): SEHNR, FQNEAQ (reference sequence). The CDR3 spans 13 residues. V lost 7 bases and J lost 7; bases outside the gene matches: 5. The CDR3, as DNA: TGTGCCAGCAAAGGACAGGGCGGCGGGGAGCTGTTTTTT. This sequence encodes CASKGQGGGELFF. Full variable domain (remainder filled in from reference TRBV7-9 and TRBJ2-2): DTGVSQNPRHKITKRGQNVTFRCDPISEHNRLYWYRQTLGQGPEFLTYFQNEAQLEKSRLLSDRFSAERPKGSFSTLEIQRTEQGDSAMYLCASKGQGGGELFFGEGSRLTVL.

CDR3 nucleotide sequence: TGTGCCAGCAGTGAAGGGTGGGGGCGGGATACGCAGTATTTT. This translates into CASSEGWGRDTQYF. V usage is TRBV6-1 and J usage is TRBJ2-3; D perhaps matches TRBD1 (6 bases). CDR3 size: 14 residues. CDR1 is MNHNS, CDR2 SASEGT, per germline. V lost 1 base and J 6 bases, leaving 11 bases between the germline ends.

The chain has TRBV7-8 and TRBJ2-7; unclear D gene. Trimming removed 7 bases from V and 3 bases from J, with 16 bases in between. Germline CDR1 SGHVS, CDR2 FQNEAQ. This CDR3 is 14 amino acids long. In DNA form, the CDR3 reads TGTGCCAGCACCTTCGGGCCTCGGAACTACGAGCAGTACTTC. It is translated as CASTFGPRNYEQYF. The full variable domain, in which reference TRBV7-8 and TRBJ2-7 provide the parts outside the CDR3, is GAGVSQSPRYKVAKRGQDVALRCDPISGHVSLFWYQQALGQGPEFLTYFQNEAQLDKSGLPSDRFFAERPEGSVSTLKIQRTQQEDSAVYLCASTFGPRNYEQYFGPGTRLTVT.

This clonotype has only one observation. The V gene is TRBV20-1, the J gene TRBJ1-4, with a tentative D call TRBD1 (6 bases). The germline gives CDR1 DFQATT, CDR2 SNEGSKA (reference sequence). The CDR3 runs to 15 residues. V was pared by 0 bases and J by 4 bases, with 12 bases between. The CDR3 coding sequence is TGCAGTGCTAGAGAAGGGGGGCTTAGTAATGAAAAACTGTTTTTT. It encodes CSAREGGLSNEKLFF.

The chain couples TRBV19 to TRBJ2-1, with D tentatively TRBD1 (6 bases). The germline gives CDR1 LNHDA, CDR2 SQIVND (reference sequence). The V end was cut by 4 bases, the J end by 9 bases, with 13 bases between. There are 13 residues in the CDR3. As DNA, the CDR3 is TGTGCCAGTAGTAGCCGAGACAGGAGTGAGCAGTTCTTC. Protein sequence: CASSSRDRSEQFF.

Concerning this clonotype itself: The junction does not match germline at one end; this may be a read error. This chain links TRBV20-1 with TRBJ1-2; no firm D call. The CDR3 runs 13 residues. The germline V gene has CDR1 DFQATT and CDR2 SNEGSKA (reference sequence). The CDR3 DNA is TGCAGTGCCAACGACGGGAGCAACTATGACTACACCTTC. It translates to CSANDGSNYDYTF.

The chain links TRBV20-1 to TRBJ2-7; 12 nucleotides line up with TRBD2. The CDR3 length is 16 residues. V shed 6 bases and J 3 bases; nucleotides not matched to a gene: 12. Germline V gives CDR1 DFQATT, CDR2 SNEGSKA (reference sequence). This CDR3 is CSAATRTSGNFYEQYF. CDR3 in DNA: TGCAGTGCGGCTACTCGGACTAGCGGGAATTTCTACGAGCAGTACTTC.

Ten or more counts support this clonotype. This chain links TRBV6-1 with TRBJ1-5; 9 nucleotides line up with TRBD1. The trim removed 7 bases at V and 4 bases at J, leaving 2 bases unmatched. The CDR3 is 13 amino acids. Germline CDR1 is MNHNS and CDR2 is SASEGT. The DNA of the CDR3 is TGTGCCAGCATAGGGACAGGGAATCAGCCCCAGCATTTT. Amino acids: CASIGTGNQPQHF.

The V and J genes are TRBV10-1 and TRBJ2-7; 10 bases are shared with TRBD2. Matching the DNA end better, TRBJ2-1 makes the J call doubtful. The length of the CDR3 is 15 residues. CDR1 WNHNN and CDR2 SYGVQD come from the germline V gene (reference sequence). The CDR3 protein is CASSGSGGVDNEQFF. The CDR3 DNA follows: TGCGCCAGCAGCGGGAGCGGGGGGGTCGACAATGAGCAGTTCTTC.

This clonotype was recorded many times. V gene TRBV5-8 combines with J gene TRBJ2-7; 9 bases agree with TRBD1. This CDR3 contains 18 residues. J gave up 0 bases and V 0 bases, and 10 bases lay outside the gene matches. CDR1 is SGHTS, CDR2 YDEGEE, per germline. CDR3 in DNA: TGTGCCAGCAGCTTGGCCCGGGACAGGGTTACACGCTCCTACGAGCAGTACTTC. Its protein product is CASSLARDRVTRSYEQYF.

The gene calls are TRBV15 and TRBJ2-7, with 7 nucleotides matching TRBD2. J was trimmed by 4 bases and V by 8 bases; bases with no gene match: 8. Germline CDR1 reads LNHNV; CDR2 reads YYDKDF (reference sequence). The CDR3 length is 13 residues. The CDR3 spells CATSGSGLYEQYF. In DNA, the CDR3 is TGTGCCACCTCGGGTAGCGGGCTTTACGAGCAGTACTTC.

This chain joins TRBV2 and TRBJ2-6; 14 bases are shared with TRBD2. CDR1 and CDR2 (germline): SNHLY, FYNNEI. The trim removed 4 bases at V and 0 bases at J, leaving 17 bases unmatched. The CDR3 has 23 amino acids. The CDR3 loop reads CASSGGLAGDDVLVGSGANVLTF. CDR3 coding DNA: TGTGCCAGCAGTGGGGGACTAGCGGGAGACGATGTTTTGGTTGGCTCTGGGGCCAACGTCCTGACTTTC.

The chain joins TRBV20-1 to TRBJ2-7; the match to TRBD1 covers 7 bases. CDR3 size: 14 residues. Germline V lookup: CDR1 DFQATT, CDR2 SNEGSKA (reference sequence). V gave up 0 bases and J gave up 3 bases; unmatched junction bases: 5. CDR3 amino acids: CSARDLRQGYEQYF. CDR3 DNA sequence: TGCAGTGCTAGAGATCTCCGACAGGGCTACGAGCAGTACTTC.

There are many counts of this clonotype. The rearrangement links TRBV12-3 or TRBV12-4 to TRBJ2-7, with D possibly TRBD2 on 6 matching bases. V was trimmed by 2 bases and J by 6 bases, leaving 11 bases between them. This CDR3 spans 13 amino acids. The CDR3 DNA reads TGTGCCAGCAGTTTACACGGGACTGTCGAGCAGTACTTC. Translation: CASSLHGTVEQYF.